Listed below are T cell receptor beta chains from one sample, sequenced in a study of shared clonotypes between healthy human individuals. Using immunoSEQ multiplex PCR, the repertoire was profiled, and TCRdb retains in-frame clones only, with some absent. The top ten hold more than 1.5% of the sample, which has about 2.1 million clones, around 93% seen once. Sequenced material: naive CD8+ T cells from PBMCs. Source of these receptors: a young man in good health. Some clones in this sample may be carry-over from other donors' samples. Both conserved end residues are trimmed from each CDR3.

ASIQGYEQY,TRBV5-3
ASSPGTGLSGELF,TRBV7-6
ASSPRQLNTEAF,TRBV13
ASSRDRDSFTEAF,TRBV7-8
ASSSVSPYEQY,TRBV27
ASSLDGRRIGADTQY,TRBV7-6
ASSQSKGQIYNEQF,TRBV4-3
ASSLELRDSPF,TRBV5-1
ASSLGRRGLKGEQF,TRBV27
AWKGLQWVNTEAF,TRBV30
AIGSPGTSSYEQY,TRBV10-3
ASSPGTEEYEQY,TRBV5-4
ASRGLAGGYEQF,TRBV7-9
ASSLYKNTEAF,TRBV27
ATSPGLAGRKDTQY,TRBV15
ASSFSGNTIY,TRBV7-9